This paragraph covers one T cell receptor beta chain sequence. As yet, its antigen is unknown. CDR1 is MNHNS, CDR2 SASEGT, per germline. J was trimmed by 1 base and V by 3 bases; bases with no gene match: 4. The CDR3 consists of 16 residues. These data originate in a study of cytomegalovirus exposure and HLA in healthy donors. The study's findings and limits: Association of a missense DCLRE1C variant with TCR beta V- and J-gene trimming was reported in a later analysis. Associated with cytomegalovirus, according to the listing, were around 170 TCR beta chains.

Participants comprised healthy donors of bone marrow. The PCR was carried out with 60 Vbeta primers and 13 Jbeta primers. Per the original methods: A follow-up analysis tallied 70 million to 80 million unique TCR beta chains, roughly 11 million shared. TCRdb keeps only in-frame clones here, not all; method: immunoSEQ multiplex PCR. D and trimming were read from the DNA, whereas the V and J calls and clone size are those reported in that table. Its listing shows roughly 51,000 clones. The gene calls are TRBV6-1 and TRBJ2-7, with 12 nucleotides matching TRBD2. The sample consisted of PBMCs. This receptor was obtained from a woman in her 40s in good health and CMV-seronegative. The CDR3 here is CASSDGTSGLSYEQYF. CDR3 coding DNA: TGTGCCAGCAGTGATGGGACTAGCGGGCTGTCCTACGAGCAGTACTTC.